These 27 T cell receptor beta chains were sequenced from one sample in a study of blood T cell repertoires in COVID-19. Some clones are missing from TCRdb's copy, which holds only in-frame ones; the method was immunoSEQ multiplex PCR. The table has some 210,000 clones, roughly four fifths seen once. The sequencing input was peripheral blood. The receptor source for this set is a woman between 40 and 55 years old with acute or convalescent COVID-19.

This clone has only one observation. The V and J genes are TRBV4-1 and TRBJ1-4, with no clear D. Looked up from germline, CDR1 is MGHRA and CDR2 is YSYEKL. V lost 0 bases, J lost 5 bases, and 16 bases lay in between. CDR3 size: 17 residues. CDR3 residues: CASSQDPSSVENEKLFF. CDR3 DNA sequence: TGCGCCAGCAGCCAAGACCCTTCATCCGTGGAGAATGAAAAACTGTTTTTT.

The chain combines TRBV28 with TRBJ2-5; the D gene is possibly TRBD1 (5 bases). Germline values: CDR1 MDHEN, CDR2 SYDVKM. The V gene lost 10 bases and the J gene lost 1 base, with 13 bases spanning the gap. This CDR3 comprises 13 residues. In DNA, the CDR3 is TGTGCCACCACTCCAGGGATCCAAGAGACCCAGTACTTC. This encodes CATTPGIQETQYF.

This clone was observed a handful of times. The rearrangement joins TRBV4-3 to TRBJ2-5; 10 bases line up with TRBD1. The CDR3 has 16 amino acids. Trimming cost V 2 bases and J 5 bases; bases outside gene matches: 8. Germline CDR1 LGHNA, CDR2 YSLEER. In DNA form, the CDR3 reads TGCGCCAGCAGCCAAAAGGGGACAGGGGAGGGCGAGACCCAGTACTTC. As protein: CASSQKGTGEGETQYF.

The chain uses TRBV11-2 and TRBJ2-4; a possible D gene is TRBD1 (5 bases). V lost 2 bases to trimming and J lost 1 base, with 9 bases between them. The CDR3 loop spans 15 amino acids. Per the germline V gene, CDR1 is SGHAT and CDR2 is FQNNGV. The CDR3 here is CASSLIGAAKNIQYF. DNA of the CDR3: TGTGCCAGCAGCTTAATAGGGGCGGCCAAAAACATTCAGTACTTC.

The genes are TRBV18 and TRBJ2-6; 10 bases are shared with TRBD1. Per the germline V gene, CDR1 is KGHSH and CDR2 is LQKENI. The V segment lost 6 bases and the J segment 3 bases; nucleotides outside the gene matches: 8. The CDR3 extends over 17 amino acids. CDR3 DNA sequence: TGTGCCAGCTCGCAGCCGGGACAGGGGAGTGGGGCCAACGTCCTGACTTTC. Its protein is CASSQPGQGSGANVLTF. The variable domain in full, with the rest retrieved from reference TRBV18 and TRBJ2-6, is NAGVMQNPRHLVRRRGQEARLRCSPMKGHSHVYWYRQLPEEGLKFMVYLQKENIIDESGMPKERFSAEFPKEGPSILRIQQVVRGDSAAYFCASSQPGQGSGANVLTFGAGSRLTVL.

The chain uses TRBV14 and TRBJ2-1, with D maybe TRBD1 (6 bases). Between the trimmed V and J ends, which lost 5 bases and 8 bases, there was a span of 19 bases. CDR3 length equals 15 residues. CDR1 is SGHDN, CDR2 FVKESK, per germline. The CDR3 loop reads CASSFPGELIDEQFF. As DNA, the CDR3 is TGTGCCAGCAGCTTCCCAGGGGAATTAATCGATGAGCAGTTCTTC.

Details on this clone: The same CDR3 arises from other DNA sequences in this sample as well. The rearrangement joins TRBV29-1 to TRBJ2-2; no clear D gene. From germline, CDR1 is SQVTM and CDR2 ANQGSEA. The germline V and J ends were trimmed by 4 bases and 4 bases, with 13 bases remaining between them. CDR3 length equals 14 residues. CDR3 sequence: CSVGGRGITGELFF. For the CDR3, the DNA is TGCAGCGTTGGTGGGCGTGGAATCACCGGGGAGCTGTTTTTT.

This clone was counted only a few times. V gene TRBV20-1 combines with J gene TRBJ1-1, with D unresolved. Germline CDR1 DFQATT, CDR2 SNEGSKA (reference sequence). The CDR3 is made up of 11 amino acids. Trimming took 3 bases from V and 3 from J, leaving 5 bases between them. CDR3 in DNA: TGCAGTGCTAGCGACTACACTGAAGCTTTCTTT. Its translation is CSASDYTEAFF.

The chain joins TRBV6-5 to TRBJ1-2; D unclear. This CDR3 comprises 13 residues. The germline gives CDR1 MNHEY, CDR2 SVGAGI. The V end lost 10 bases, the J end lost 2 bases, and 14 bases lay between the germline ends. The CDR3 region is CAIDYSLNYGYTF. DNA for the CDR3: TGTGCCATAGACTACAGTTTAAACTATGGCTACACCTTC.

The chain recombines TRBV7-7 with TRBJ2-2; 7 bases agree with TRBD1. V lost 5 bases, J lost 7 bases, and 7 bases stayed unmatched. CDR3 size: 14 residues. Germline lookup yields CDR1 SSHAT and CDR2 FNYEAQ (reference sequence). The CDR3 DNA reads as TGTGCCAGCAGCCCGAAGGGGGCGAGCGGGGAGCTGTTTTTT. Protein sequence: CASSPKGASGELFF.

The V call is TRBV14, the J call TRBJ1-1; TRBD1 matches at 7 bases. With V trimmed by 1 base and J by 10 bases, 15 bases remained unmatched. Germline V gene sequence: CDR1 SGHDN, CDR2 FVKESK. The CDR3 extends over 16 amino acids. In nucleotides, the CDR3 is TGTGCCAGCAGCCAAGGCTCCCGCAACTACAGGGGCGTAGCTTTCTTT. This encodes CASSQGSRNYRGVAFF. Together with reference TRBV14 and TRBJ1-1, the CDR3 gives the full variable domain: EAGVTQFPSHSVIEKGQTVTLRCDPISGHDNLYWYRRVMGKEIKFLLHFVKESKQDESGMPNNRFLAERTGGTYSTLKVQPAELEDSGVYFCASSQGSRNYRGVAFFGQGTRLTVV.

This clone was seen a handful of times. V gene TRBV12-5 combines with J gene TRBJ1-2; 7 positions agree with TRBD1. J gave up 4 bases and V 7 bases, and 9 bases lay outside the gene matches. The CDR3 totals 14 residues. Germline V CDR1 and CDR2: LGHNT, FRNRAP. CDR3 protein: CASVRDSGLYGYTF. The DNA of the CDR3 is TGTGCTAGTGTCAGGGACAGCGGCCTCTATGGCTACACCTTC.

The chain combines TRBV15 with TRBJ1-4, with 7 nucleotides matching TRBD1. Germline V CDR1 and CDR2: LNHNV, YYDKDF (reference sequence). CDR3 length: 16 amino acids. J lost 7 bases, V lost 2 bases, and 10 bases had no gene match. CDR3 nucleotide sequence: TGTGCCACCAGCAGACCTTATTCGACAGGGCGTGAAAAACTGTTTTTT. Encoded protein: CATSRPYSTGREKLFF.

This clone was recorded once. This chain joins TRBV29-1 and TRBJ1-2; weak D call: TRBD1 (6 bases). Germline V lookup: CDR1 SQVTM, CDR2 ANQGSEA. The V end lost 5 bases, the J end lost 4 bases, and 17 bases lay between the germline ends. The CDR3 contains 14 residues. CDR3 in amino acids: CSVLLGTIVYGYTF. DNA of the CDR3: TGCAGCGTTCTCTTGGGGACAATAGTCTATGGCTACACCTTC. Based on the CDR3 plus reference TRBV29-1 and TRBJ1-2, the full variable domain is SAVISQKPSRDICQRGTSLTIQCQVDSQVTMMFWYRQQPGQSLTLIATANQGSEATYESGFVIDKFPISRPNLTFSTLTVSNMSPEDSSIYLCSVLLGTIVYGYTFGSGTRLTVV.

The chain carries TRBV6-5 and TRBJ1-1, with 7 nucleotides matching TRBD1. The CDR3 consists of 15 residues. The V and J ends lost 4 bases and 2 bases, in that order; junction bases with no gene match: 7. Germline V lookup: CDR1 MNHEY, CDR2 SVGAGI. Here the CDR3 DNA reads TGTGCCAGCAGTTTGGACAGGCTTAGTAACACTGAAGCTTTCTTT. As protein: CASSLDRLSNTEAFF.

The chain is built from TRBV5-1 and TRBJ2-3; possibly TRBD2 for D (5 bases). Trimming stripped 7 bases from V and 4 bases from J, with 16 bases between. This CDR3 has 14 residues. Germline CDR1 reads SGHRS; CDR2 reads YFSETQ. CDR3 loop: CASGGSGFADTQYF. The CDR3 DNA reads TGCGCCAGCGGAGGTTCTGGGTTTGCAGATACGCAGTATTTT.

CDR3 nucleotides: TGTGCCAGCAGTTACCAGGGGGCGAGCGCTGAAGCTTTCTTT. It codes for CASSYQGASAEAFF. The chain recombines TRBV6-2 or TRBV6-3 with TRBJ1-1; 8 nucleotides align to TRBD1. V lost 2 bases and J lost 6; bases outside the gene matches: 5. The CDR3 spans 14 residues. CDR1 and CDR2 from the germline V gene are MNHEY and SVGEGT.

This CDR3 is CATSGPKTGQETQYF. The CDR3, as DNA: TGTGCCACCAGTGGTCCGAAGACAGGGCAAGAGACCCAGTACTTC. The chain uses TRBV24-1 and TRBJ2-5, with TRBD1 matching 7 bases. Per the germline V gene, CDR1 is KGHDR and CDR2 is SFDVKD. V lost 5 bases, J lost 2 bases, and 7 bases stayed unmatched. The CDR3 is 15 residues long.

This chain links TRBV7-9 with TRBJ2-1; 7 nucleotides line up with TRBD1. This CDR3 is 13 amino acids long. The J segment lost 15 bases and the V segment lost 4 bases, leaving 12 bases of the junction unmatched. Looked up from germline, CDR1 is SEHNR and CDR2 is FQNEAQ (reference sequence). The CDR3 reads CASSYGTGTESFF. DNA of the CDR3: TGTGCCAGCAGCTACGGAACCGGGACAGAGTCGTTCTTC.

V is TRBV10-1 and J is TRBJ2-7, with TRBD2 matching 8 bases. With V trimmed by 3 bases and J by 3 bases, 7 bases remained unmatched. Per germline, CDR1 WNHNN and CDR2 SYGVQD (reference sequence). The CDR3 is 15 residues long. The CDR3 loop is CASSDHSGEDYEQYF. The CDR3, as DNA: TGCGCCAGCAGTGATCATAGCGGGGAGGACTACGAGCAGTACTTC.

The chain uses TRBV19 and TRBJ2-1; D might be TRBD2 (6 bases). This CDR3 has 14 residues. With 4 bases removed from V and 10 bases from J, the gap between germline ends came to 17 bases. The germline V gene encodes CDR1 LNHDA and CDR2 SQIVND (reference sequence). The CDR3 spells CASSTDRRGGEQFF. In DNA, the CDR3 is TGTGCCAGTAGTACGGACCGACGGGGAGGCGAGCAGTTCTTC.

The chain couples TRBV4-2 to TRBJ1-3, with 9 positions matching TRBD1. The CDR3 runs 15 residues. CDR1 and CDR2 from the germline V gene are LGHNA and YNFKEQ. V lost 4 bases and J lost 0; bases outside the gene matches: 1. Written as DNA, the CDR3 is TGTGCCAGCAGCCGGGACAGGGACTCTGGAAACACCATATATTTT. This sequence encodes CASSRDRDSGNTIYF.

The chain has TRBV19 and TRBJ1-5; tentative D call: TRBD1 (5 bases). CDR3 size: 14 residues. Trimming took 9 bases from V and 6 from J, leaving 18 bases between them. Germline V gene lookup returns CDR1 LNHDA and CDR2 SQIVND (reference sequence). In DNA, the CDR3 is TGTGCCAGCTCAGATCAGGGTTGGGGTCAGCCCCAGCATTTT. It translates to CASSDQGWGQPQHF.

The chain employs TRBV7-9 and TRBJ2-2; tentative D call: TRBD1 (5 bases). This CDR3 region has 15 residues. V was cut by 9 bases and J by 4 bases, with 18 bases left in between. Germline-derived CDR1 and CDR2 are SEHNR and FQNEAQ (reference sequence). The CDR3 reads CASNPDRDLTGELFF. Here the CDR3 DNA reads TGTGCCAGTAACCCCGACAGAGACCTCACCGGGGAGCTGTTTTTT.

The chain recombines TRBV6-5 with TRBJ2-2; no firm D call. The CDR3 totals 13 residues. V was trimmed by 8 bases and J by 4 bases, leaving 11 bases between them. Germline V lookup: CDR1 MNHEY, CDR2 SVGAGI. This CDR3 reads CASVVHLTGELFF. The DNA for the CDR3 is TGTGCCAGCGTGGTACATCTCACCGGGGAGCTGTTTTTT.

This chain links TRBV4-3 with TRBJ2-1; 7 bases align to TRBD2. CDR3 length: 16 amino acids. Germline assignment: CDR1 LGHNA and CDR2 YSLEER. V gave up 0 bases and J gave up 6 bases; unmatched junction bases: 8. In nucleotides, the CDR3 is TGCGCCAGCAGCCAAGAGCTCCGCAGGGAGGGCAATGAGCAGTTCTTC. Protein: CASSQELRREGNEQFF.

V gene TRBV19 combines with J gene TRBJ2-7, with TRBD1 matching 10 bases. The V gene end was trimmed by 5 bases and the J gene end by 5 bases; junction bases not matched to a gene: 9. The CDR3 sequence is 15 residues long. The germline CDR1 and CDR2 sequences are LNHDA and SQIVND (reference sequence). The CDR3: CASSVGQGSSDEQYF. CDR3 nucleotides: TGTGCCAGTAGTGTGGGACAGGGGTCCTCGGACGAGCAGTACTTC. Full variable domain (missing parts from reference TRBV19 and TRBJ2-7): DGGITQSPKYLFRKEGQNVTLSCEQNLNHDAMYWYRQDPGQGLRLIYYSQIVNDFQKGDIAEGYSVSREKKESFPLTVTSAQKNPTAFYLCASSVGQGSSDEQYFGPGTRLTVT.